A single sample gave rise to the 18 T cell receptor beta chains below, sequenced in a study of blood T cell repertoires in COVID-19. Here immunoSEQ multiplex PCR was the method, and the copy in TCRdb shows in-frame clones only, minus some. The table records 82,000 or so clones, around 89% of them present only once. Sequencing was performed on PBMCs or T cells enriched from blood (not recorded which). These receptors originate from a woman aged 45 to 65 with acute COVID-19.

The chain carries TRBV11-2 and TRBJ1-5; 9 bases agree with TRBD1. Per the germline V gene, CDR1 is SGHAT and CDR2 is FQNNGV. This CDR3 is built from 14 residues. The junction had 1 base not matched to a gene; V was cut back by 3 bases and J by 4 bases. The CDR3 sequence: CASSLGTGNQPQHF. The CDR3 bases are TGTGCCAGCAGCTTGGGGACAGGGAATCAGCCCCAGCATTTT.

V is TRBV30 and J is TRBJ2-3; TRBD2 matches 8 bases. Germline V gene sequence: CDR1 GTSNPN, CDR2 SVGIG (reference sequence). CDR3 length equals 14 residues. Trimming at V came to 0 bases and at J to 3 bases, leaving 2 bases not matched to a gene. The CDR3 here is CAWSVAGATDTQYF. The DNA of the CDR3 is TGTGCCTGGAGTGTAGCGGGAGCGACAGATACGCAGTATTTT.

This sequence joins TRBV3-1 (or the pseudogene TRBV3-2) and TRBJ2-5; 12 bases are a match to TRBD2. The CDR3 has 17 amino acids. CDR1 LGHDT and CDR2 YNNKEL come from the germline V gene (reference sequence). Trimming at V came to 3 bases and at J to 5 bases, leaving 10 bases not matched to a gene. CDR3 bases: TGTGCCAGCAGCCAGGGCGGACTAGCGGGAAGTGGGGAGACCCAGTACTTC. Translation gives CASSQGGLAGSGETQYF.

V usage is TRBV30 and J usage is TRBJ1-5, with 7 bases that match TRBD1. Germline V lookup: CDR1 GTSNPN, CDR2 SVGIG (reference sequence). V shed 0 bases, J shed 4 bases, and the junction held 9 bases outside the gene matches. The CDR3 has 16 residues. For the CDR3, the DNA is TGTGCCTGGAGTGTACCGGGGACAGTTAATAATCAGCCCCAGCATTTT. It specifies CAWSVPGTVNNQPQHF.

The chain links TRBV7-8 to TRBJ2-1, with TRBD2 identical over 9 bases. From germline, CDR1 is SGHVS and CDR2 FQNEAQ. Unmatched junction bases numbered 3, after V lost 3 bases and J lost 0 bases. The CDR3 runs to 16 residues. CDR3 coding DNA: TGTGCCAGCAGCTTGACTAGCGGAGGCTCCTACAATGAGCAGTTCTTC. The encoded protein is CASSLTSGGSYNEQFF.

This sequence joins TRBV27 and TRBJ2-2, with D possibly TRBD1 on 6 matching bases. The CDR3 has 14 residues. Germline V gene data show CDR1 as MNHEY and CDR2 as SMNVEV (reference sequence). Trimming shortened V by 3 bases and J by 4 bases, and 9 bases separated the two germline ends. The CDR3 DNA follows: TGTGCCAGCAGTTTGGCCAGGGGCACCGGGGAGCTGTTTTTT. This gives the protein CASSLARGTGELFF.

V is TRBV18 and J is TRBJ2-7, with D tentatively TRBD1 (6 bases). The germline CDR1 and CDR2 sequences are KGHSH and LQKENI. Trimming pared 9 bases from V and 5 bases from J, leaving 17 bases between. The CDR3 has 13 residues. CDR3 region: CASTSGVENEQYF. CDR3 nucleotides: TGTGCCAGTACGTCAGGGGTGGAAAACGAGCAGTACTTC.

The V and J genes are TRBV5-1 and TRBJ2-3; TRBD2 agrees at 7 bases. Germline loops: CDR1 SGHRS, CDR2 YFSETQ. With V trimmed by 4 bases and J by 5 bases, 7 bases remained unmatched. The CDR3 loop spans 14 amino acids. DNA for the CDR3: TGCGCCAGCAGCAGCGGGGTTTCAGGAGATACGCAGTATTTT. It encodes CASSSGVSGDTQYF.

This clone was seen a handful of times. The gene calls are TRBV6-5 and TRBJ2-5, with 12 nucleotides matching TRBD2. With 6 bases clipped from V and 4 bases from J, the junction kept 3 bases outside the gene matches. Per the germline V gene, CDR1 is MNHEY and CDR2 is SVGAGI. The CDR3 is made up of 14 amino acids. This CDR3 is CASRRTSGTETQYF. CDR3 DNA: TGTGCCAGCAGAAGGACTAGCGGGACAGAGACCCAGTACTTC.

V usage is TRBV10-3 and J usage is TRBJ1-6; 7 bases are shared with TRBD1. From germline, CDR1 is ENHRY and CDR2 SYGVKD. CDR3 length: 14 residues. V lost 7 bases, J lost 9 bases, and 9 bases stayed unmatched. For the CDR3, the DNA is TGTGCCATCAACCGACAGGGTGAGGGTTCACCCCTCCACTTT. Amino acid sequence: CAINRQGEGSPLHF.

This clone appeared a few times. The genes are TRBV7-2 and TRBJ1-3; D unclear. V shed 5 bases and J shed 6 bases, with 11 bases lying between them. Germline V gene data show CDR1 as SGHTA and CDR2 as FQGNSA. This CDR3 spans 13 amino acids. The CDR3 coding sequence is TGTGCCAGCAGCCCGACGGGGTTAAACACCATATATTTT. It yields the protein CASSPTGLNTIYF.

This sequence joins TRBV7-9 and TRBJ1-4, with 7 positions matching TRBD1. Germline assignment: CDR1 SEHNR and CDR2 FQNEAQ (reference sequence). The V gene end was trimmed by 4 bases and the J gene end by 7 bases; junction bases not matched to a gene: 9. This CDR3 spans 15 amino acids. The DNA for the CDR3 is TGTGCCAGCAGCTCCCTGACAGGGAACTTTGAAAAACTGTTTTTT. This codes for CASSSLTGNFEKLFF.

The V gene is TRBV7-3, the J gene TRBJ2-1; TRBD1 might be the D (6 bases). Germline CDR1 is SGHTA and CDR2 is FQGTGA. The CDR3 spans 15 residues. Trimming removed 3 bases at V and 0 bases at J, with 9 bases between. The chain's CDR3 is CASSLTQGSYNEQFF. The CDR3 coding sequence is TGTGCCAGCAGCTTGACACAGGGCTCCTACAATGAGCAGTTCTTC.

The chain carries TRBV12-3 or TRBV12-4 and TRBJ2-3, with D unclear. The CDR3 runs to 12 residues. V was clipped by 1 base and J by 9 bases, with 8 bases between them. This CDR3 is CASSLGGGTQYF. CDR3 bases: TGTGCCAGCAGTTTAGGAGGTGGCACGCAGTATTTT.

Here the CDR3 reads CASSPDSNLYNEQFF. The CDR3 DNA sequence: TGTGCCAGCAGCCCAGACAGCAATCTCTACAATGAGCAGTTCTTC. The rearrangement uses TRBV7-3 and TRBJ2-1; D is perhaps TRBD1 (5 bases). The CDR3 is 15 amino acids. Germline V gene data show CDR1 as SGHTA and CDR2 as FQGTGA. The V and J ends lost 5 bases and 3 bases respectively, with 14 bases between them. The whole variable domain, filled in from reference TRBV7-3 and TRBJ2-1, reads GAGVSQTPSNKVTEKGKYVELRCDPISGHTALYWYRQSLGQGPEFLIYFQGTGAADDSGLPNDRFFAVRPEGSVSTLKIQRTERGDSAVYLCASSPDSNLYNEQFFGPGTRLTVL.

The chain recombines TRBV2 with TRBJ1-1, with D unresolved. Trimming cost V 5 bases and J 1 base, with 8 bases left between them. Germline V gene lookup returns CDR1 SNHLY and CDR2 FYNNEI. The CDR3 has 13 residues. In DNA, the CDR3 is TGTGCCAGCAGTCCACAGACGAACACTGAAGCTTTCTTT. As protein: CASSPQTNTEAFF. Full variable domain (outside the CDR3, taken from reference TRBV2 and TRBJ1-1): EPEVTQTPSHQVTQMGQEVILRCVPISNHLYFYWYRQILGQKVEFLVSFYNNEISEKSEIFDDQFSVERPDGSNFTLKIRSTKLEDSAMYFCASSPQTNTEAFFGQGTRLTVV.

This chain connects TRBV6-5 to TRBJ2-1; TRBD2 agrees at 7 bases. This CDR3 region has 15 residues. Losses at the gene ends were 0 bases for V and 6 bases for J; bases not matched to a gene: 5. Germline CDR1 is MNHEY and CDR2 is SVGAGI. CDR3 coding DNA: TGTGCCAGCAGTTACTCGATTTGGGGGGGCAATGAGCAGTTCTTC. This encodes CASSYSIWGGNEQFF.

The rearrangement links TRBV6-2 or TRBV6-3 to TRBJ1-2; the match to TRBD1 covers 9 bases. The junction had 5 bases not matched to a gene; V was cut back by 6 bases and J by 6 bases. CDR1 and CDR2 (germline): MNHEY, SVGEGT. The CDR3 is 13 amino acids. In nucleotides, the CDR3 is TGTGCCAGCAGCTGGACAGGGGTTCATGGCTACACCTTC. Protein product: CASSWTGVHGYTF.